This T cell receptor (beta chain) was observed in a study of CD8+ T cells in alopecia areata. Study-wide background: Oral tofacitinib (5 to 10 mg twice daily) was administered to treated patients.

CDR3 length: 17 amino acids. Germline V CDR1 and CDR2: SGHRS, YFSETQ. V was cut by 4 bases and J by 0 bases, with 17 bases left in between. Sequencing templates came from extracted RNA that was reverse transcribed into cDNA. Measured with immunoSEQ multiplex PCR; TCRdb has only the in-frame clones, and not every one. The sample carries more than 150,000 clones, approximately 59% recorded once. Overall study results and limits: Researchers reported that TCR sharing among patients proved less clear than in mice, possibly HLA-linked. Normal skin's resident alphabeta T cells are also sequenced in scalp samples.

With regard to this clone: Its antigen is unknown.

The chain is built from TRBV5-1 and TRBJ2-1; no clear D gene. This receptor was taken from a human donor with alopecia areata. This sample comprised CD4+ T cells sorted from blood, obtained at week 0. The CDR3 loop reads CASSPGWVARSYNEQFF. The DNA for the CDR3 is TGCGCCAGCAGCCCCGGTTGGGTCGCTCGCTCCTACAATGAGCAGTTCTTC. The full variable domain, its missing parts supplied by reference TRBV5-1 and TRBJ2-1, is KAGVTQTPRYLIKTRGQQVTLSCSPISGHRSVSWYQQTPGQGLQFLFEYFSETQRNKGNFPGRFSGRQFSNSRSEMNVSTLELGDSALYLCASSPGWVARSYNEQFFGPGTRLTVL.